This is a list of T cell receptor beta chains from one sample in a study of response to subunit inactivated influenza vaccine. TCRdb reprocessed the RT-PCR reads via MiXCR and lists one record per CDR3 protein. The table lists 500,000 to 600,000 distinct CDR3 sequences, about an eighth of them singletons, with roughly a tenth in the top ten. This sample comprised PBMCs from blood, obtained on the day of vaccination. These receptor sequences come from a middle-aged man who received an inactivated influenza vaccine. CDR3s include the opening cysteine and the closing phenylalanine or tryptophan. Fields, in order: D gene, V gene, clone size, J gene, CDR3 DNA, CDR3 protein. A D gene is named only where the DNA matches it firmly. For some rows the clone size is stated as once, few or many, or as a class when expanded; others skip it.

>-|TRBV4-1|-|TRBJ2-5
TGCGCCAGCAGCCAAGACAGTTATCAAGAGACCCAGTACTTC
CASSQDSYQETQYF
>-|TRBV5-5|many|TRBJ2-4
TGTGCCAGCAGCTTTTCTGGGACAGCCAAAAACATTCAGTACTTC
CASSFSGTAKNIQYF
>-|TRBV3-1|-|TRBJ2-7
TGTGCCAGCAGCCAAGCGGCAGGGGGGAACGAGCAGTACTTC
CASSQAAGGNEQYF
>-|TRBV3-1|-|TRBJ2-7
TGTGCCAGCAGCCAAGGTTCAGGGCACTCGTACGAGCAGTACTTC
CASSQGSGHSYEQYF
>TRBD2|TRBV19|few|TRBJ2-1
TGTGCCAGTAGGCGAACTAGCGGAGGGGACAATGAGCAGTTCTTC
CASRRTSGGDNEQFF
>-|TRBV7-9|many|TRBJ2-5
TGTGCCAGCAGCTTAGATGTCAGAGAGACCCAGTACTTC
CASSLDVRETQYF
>TRBD2|TRBV30|-|TRBJ2-3
TGTGCCTGGAGTGTCGGGAGGGGATCGTACACAGATACGCAGTATTTT
CAWSVGRGSYTDTQYF
>-|TRBV7-2|few|TRBJ2-5
TGTGCCAGCAGCTCCGGGCTAGCTATAGAGACCCAGTACTTC
CASSSGLAIETQYF
>-|TRBV20-1|few|TRBJ2-7
TGCAGTGCTAACCGGGCCTCGAACACCTACGAGCAGTACTTC
CSANRASNTYEQYF
>-|TRBV5-1|-|TRBJ2-7
TGCGCCAGCAGCTTGAATCAGGGCAGTTATTCAATCTACGAGCAGTACTTC
CASSLNQGSYSIYEQYF
>-|TRBV4-3|many|TRBJ1-2
TGCGCCAGCAGCCAAGACCGGGACCTTCCTGGCTACACCTTC
CASSQDRDLPGYTF
>-|TRBV20-1|few|TRBJ2-7
TGCAGTGCTACCAGCCAACTAACAGGGCTGAACGAGCAGTACTTC
CSATSQLTGLNEQYF
>-|TRBV28|many|TRBJ2-1
TGTGCCAGCAGTCCCCCGGACATTTATGAGCAGTTCTTC
CASSPPDIYEQFF
>-|TRBV20-1|-|TRBJ2-5
TGCAGTGCAACATACCGAAGGGAGAGGGAGACCCAGTACTTC
CSATYRRERETQYF
>-|TRBV28|-|TRBJ1-4
TGTGCCAGCAGAAAACAGTTTAATGAAAAACTGTTTTTT
CASRKQFNEKLFF
>-|TRBV18|-|TRBJ2-5
TGTGCCAGCTCACCATCCCCCTTAAAGGAGACCCAGTACTTC
CASSPSPLKETQYF
>-|TRBV7-7|-|TRBJ1-3
TGTGCTAGCAGCGCACAGTTTGGAAACACCATATATTTT
CASSAQFGNTIYF
>-|TRBV5-5|-|TRBJ2-7
TGTGCCAGCAGCAGGTCTTACAGTGACTCCTACGAGCAGTACTTC
CASSRSYSDSYEQYF
>-|TRBV20-1|-|TRBJ2-6
TGCAGTGCTTCGATCGGTACCAACTCTGGGGCCAACGTCCTGACTTTC
CSASIGTNSGANVLTF
>-|TRBV20-1|few|TRBJ2-1
TGCAGTGCTAGGGATACAGGAACGGTCTCCAATGAGCAGTTCTTC
CSARDTGTVSNEQFF
>TRBD1|TRBV3-1|few|TRBJ2-7
TGTGCCAGCAGCCCGAGGACAGGGGGCAGCTACGAGCAGTACTTC
CASSPRTGGSYEQYF
>-|TRBV7-9|-|TRBJ2-7
TGTGCCAGCAGCCGTACCGGGACACTATACGAGCAGTACTTC
CASSRTGTLYEQYF
>-|TRBV4-1|few|TRBJ1-1
TGCGCCAGCAGCCCAGTGGGGGTCGGCACTGAAGCTTTCTTT
CASSPVGVGTEAFF
>-|TRBV3-1|many|TRBJ2-1
TGTGCCAGCAGCCAAGACGCGGGTCGCTACAATGAGCAGTTCTTC
CASSQDAGRYNEQFF
>-|TRBV14|few|TRBJ2-1
TGTGCCAGCAGCCAACTTACAGTTGCTAGCTCCTACAATGAGCAGTTCTTC
CASSQLTVASSYNEQFF
>TRBD2|TRBV4-2|-|TRBJ2-1
TGTGCCAGCAGCCAAGAGAGTAGGCGGGAGGGCAATGAGCAGTTCTTC
CASSQESRREGNEQFF
>TRBD2|TRBV29-1|many|TRBJ2-3
TGCAGCGTTGATGGACTAGCGGGGAGCACAGATACGCAGTATTTT
CSVDGLAGSTDTQYF
>-|TRBV5-1|-|TRBJ1-1
TGCGCCAGCAGGACAGCCCCGGGATTGAACACTGAAGCTTTCTTT
CASRTAPGLNTEAFF
>TRBD2|TRBV4-3|few|TRBJ2-7
TGCGCCAGCAGCCTTACCGGGACTAGCGGGACTGAGCAGTACTTC
CASSLTGTSGTEQYF
>-|TRBV27|few|TRBJ2-7
TGTGCCAGCAGCCGCCTACAGGCCCTCGGAGGCTACGAGCAGTACTTC
CASSRLQALGGYEQYF
>TRBD1|TRBV6-2/TRBV6-3|-|TRBJ2-6
TGTGCCAGCACCTGGACAGGGGAGGCGTCTGGGGCCAACGTCCTGACTTTC
CASTWTGEASGANVLTF
>-|TRBV20-1|-|TRBJ2-3
TGCAGTGCTATGGTGGGAAGATTAGATACGCAGTATTTT
CSAMVGRLDTQYF
>TRBD1|TRBV4-1|few|TRBJ2-7
TGCGCCAGCAGCCGGAACGACAGGGGTATCGGCGAGCAGTACTTC
CASSRNDRGIGEQYF
>TRBD1|TRBV6-6|-|TRBJ1-1
TGTGCCAGCGAGGGGGCCAACACTGAAGCTTTCTTT
CASEGANTEAFF
>-|TRBV10-2|-|TRBJ2-5
TGCGCCAGCAGTGACCCCATTGGGTTTCGGGAGACCCAGTACTTC
CASSDPIGFRETQYF
>TRBD2|TRBV4-2|-|TRBJ2-1
TGTGCCAGCAGCCAAGAGTTGGGACTAGGTACCAATGAGCAGTTCTTC
CASSQELGLGTNEQFF
>TRBD2|TRBV6-2/TRBV6-3|-|TRBJ2-1
TGTGCCAGCGGGGTTAGGACTAGCGGGGGCAATGAGCAGTTCTTC
CASGVRTSGGNEQFF
>TRBD2|TRBV20-1|few|TRBJ2-5
TGCAGTGCTAGAAAGTTTTCGACTAGCGGGAGGGCCTTCGCGCAAGAGACCCAGTACTTC
CSARKFSTSGRAFAQETQYF
>TRBD2|TRBV4-1|-|TRBJ2-1
TGCGCCAGCAGCCAGGGGAGGGGACTAGCGGACAATGAGCAGTTCTTC
CASSQGRGLADNEQFF
>-|TRBV3-1|-|TRBJ1-4
TGTGCCAGCAGCCAATGGGAACAGCAGAATGAAAAACTGTTTTTT
CASSQWEQQNEKLFF
>-|TRBV7-6|-|TRBJ2-3
TGTGCCAGCAGCTTAGCGCGGGAAAGGGCGCAGTATTTT
CASSLARERAQYF
>-|TRBV3-1|-|TRBJ2-1
TGTGCCAGCAGCCAAGTCCTTAGCGTCAGAGAGGGTATCTCCTACAATGAGCAGTTCTTC
CASSQVLSVREGISYNEQFF